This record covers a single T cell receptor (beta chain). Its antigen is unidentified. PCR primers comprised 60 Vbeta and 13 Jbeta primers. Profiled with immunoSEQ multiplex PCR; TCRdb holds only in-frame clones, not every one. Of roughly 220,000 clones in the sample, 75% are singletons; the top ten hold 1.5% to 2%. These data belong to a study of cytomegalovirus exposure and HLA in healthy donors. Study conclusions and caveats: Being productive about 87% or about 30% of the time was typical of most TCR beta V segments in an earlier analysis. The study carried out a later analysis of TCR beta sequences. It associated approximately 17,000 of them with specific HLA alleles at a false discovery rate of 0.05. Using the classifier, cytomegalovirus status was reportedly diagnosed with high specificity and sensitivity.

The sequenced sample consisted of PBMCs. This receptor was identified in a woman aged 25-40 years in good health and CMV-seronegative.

The CDR3 bases are TGCGCCAGCAGCTTGGACGTCGGGACAGGGGGCCACGAGCAGTACTTC. Protein sequence: CASSLDVGTGGHEQYF. The rearrangement links TRBV5-1 to TRBJ2-7, with TRBD1 matching over 12 bases. The CDR3 has 16 residues. Germline V gives CDR1 SGHRS, CDR2 YFSETQ. After removal of 0 bases from V and 5 bases from J, the junction contained 6 bases not matched to a gene.